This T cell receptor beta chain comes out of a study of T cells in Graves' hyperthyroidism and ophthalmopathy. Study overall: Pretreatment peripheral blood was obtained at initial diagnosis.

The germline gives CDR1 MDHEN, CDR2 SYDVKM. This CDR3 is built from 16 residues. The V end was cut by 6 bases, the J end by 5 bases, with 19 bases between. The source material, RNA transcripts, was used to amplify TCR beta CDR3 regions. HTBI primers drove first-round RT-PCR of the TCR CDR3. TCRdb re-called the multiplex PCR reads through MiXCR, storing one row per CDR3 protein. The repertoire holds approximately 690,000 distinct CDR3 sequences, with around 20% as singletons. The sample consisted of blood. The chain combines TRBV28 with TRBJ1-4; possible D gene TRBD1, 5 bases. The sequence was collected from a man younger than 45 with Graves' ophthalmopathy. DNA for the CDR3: TGTGCCAGCAGGGGGGGGAGGCAGGGCTGGAATGAAAAACTGTTTTTT. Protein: CASRGGRQGWNEKLFF.